These T cell receptor beta chains were read from a single sample in a study of shared clonotypes between healthy human individuals. Repertoires were generated with immunoSEQ multiplex PCR, while TCRdb's copy carries only in-frame clones and drops some. The sample contains about 800,000 clones, around 96% of which appear only once. The sequencing sample was made of naive CD8+ T cells sorted from blood. Source of these receptors: a man under 40 in good health. The CDR3 runs from the conserved cysteine through the conserved F or W. A D gene is named only where the DNA matches it firmly. Clone size, where shown, is once, few, many, or a class for clones that have expanded.

>TRBJ2-1|-|TRBV7-3|TRBD2
CASSLGASGRDILNEQFF
TGTGCCAGCAGCTTAGGGGCTAGCGGGAGGGATATACTCAATGAGCAGTTCTTC
>TRBJ1-5|-|TRBV7-9|-
CASSPGGGRQPQHF
TGTGCCAGCAGCCCTGGGGGGGGCCGGCAGCCCCAGCATTTT
>TRBJ1-1|-|TRBV6-6|-
CASSYGDQGNTEAFF
TGTGCCAGCAGTTATGGGGACCAGGGGAACACTGAAGCTTTCTTT
>TRBJ2-1|-|TRBV5-1|-
CASSLEGGEQFF
TGCGCCAGCAGCTTGGAGGGTGGTGAGCAGTTCTTC
>TRBJ2-7|-|TRBV9|-
CASGEDYEQYF
TGTGCCAGCGGGGAGGACTACGAGCAGTACTTC
>TRBJ1-2|-|TRBV29-1|-
CSVEPQNYGYTF
TGCAGCGTTGAACCCCAGAACTATGGCTACACCTTC
>TRBJ2-6|-|TRBV10-1|-
CARRLIQSRRGTNVLTF
TGCGCCAGGAGACTAATACAGAGTCGCCGCGGGACCAACGTCCTGACTTTC
>TRBJ2-2|-|TRBV9|TRBD1
CASSGQGTTGELFF
TGTGCCAGCAGCGGACAGGGTACCACCGGGGAGCTGTTTTTT
>TRBJ1-1|-|TRBV29-1|-
CSVEDLGSDTEAFF
TGCAGCGTTGAAGATCTGGGGTCGGACACTGAAGCTTTCTTT
>TRBJ2-7|-|TRBV2|-
CASSPASPYEQYF
TGTGCCAGCAGCCCAGCTTCCCCCTACGAGCAGTACTTC
>TRBJ2-7|-|TRBV7-8|-
CASSLPIDSHPREQYF
TGTGCCAGCAGCCTTCCCATCGACAGCCACCCACGGGAGCAGTACTTC
>TRBJ2-7|once|TRBV27|-
CASSLSVGAYEQYF
TGTGCCAGCAGTTTATCGGTGGGGGCCTACGAGCAGTACTTC
>TRBJ2-7|-|TRBV10-2|TRBD1
CASTTGQGYEQYF
TGCGCCAGCACGACGGGACAGGGTTACGAGCAGTACTTC
>TRBJ2-3|-|TRBV11-3|TRBD2
CASSLSPAGVADTQYF
TGTGCCAGCAGCTTAAGCCCTGCGGGAGTGGCCGATACGCAGTATTTT
>TRBJ2-6|-|TRBV6-1|-
CASRSYGANVLTF
TGTGCCAGCAGAAGTTATGGGGCCAACGTCCTGACTTTC
>TRBJ1-2|-|TRBV7-8|TRBD1
CASSPPKGQGLYGYTF
TGTGCCAGCAGCCCTCCCAAGGGACAGGGCCTTTATGGCTACACCTTC
>TRBJ1-2|-|TRBV7-9|-
CASSLNRDNYGYTF
TGTGCCAGCAGCTTAAACAGGGATAACTATGGCTACACCTTC